This TCR beta chain was observed in a study of post-analysis software for immune sequencing data. Study-level information: The cohort encompassed relapsing-remitting, secondary progressive and progressive-relapsing multiple sclerosis disease courses.

Worth noting for this clonotype: No antigen is known for it.

Unique molecular identifiers were present in the TCR beta cDNA libraries. MiXCR, run by TCRdb on the PCR reads, gives a single entry per CDR3 protein. Of roughly 800,000 distinct CDR3 sequences detected, 40% to 55% appear once; the ten largest clones hold 4.9%. General observations from the study: The study found significantly lower normalized Chao1 diversity in multiple sclerosis patients than in controls. About five TRBV segments appeared more often in patients than in controls, and TRBV5-6, TRBV5-1 and TRBV20-1 were among these.

CDR3 length equals 15 residues. J gave up 2 bases and V 5 bases, and 6 bases lay outside the gene matches. Germline values: CDR1 LNHNV, CDR2 YYDKDF (reference sequence). The sequenced material came from blood. The chain has TRBV15 and TRBJ2-7, with 10 bases lining up with TRBD2. This clonotype originated in a girl aged 10-17 years with multiple sclerosis. Here the CDR3 DNA reads TGTGCCACCAGCCTCGGGACTAGCGTCGCCTACGAGCAGTACTTC. Its protein product is CATSLGTSVAYEQYF.